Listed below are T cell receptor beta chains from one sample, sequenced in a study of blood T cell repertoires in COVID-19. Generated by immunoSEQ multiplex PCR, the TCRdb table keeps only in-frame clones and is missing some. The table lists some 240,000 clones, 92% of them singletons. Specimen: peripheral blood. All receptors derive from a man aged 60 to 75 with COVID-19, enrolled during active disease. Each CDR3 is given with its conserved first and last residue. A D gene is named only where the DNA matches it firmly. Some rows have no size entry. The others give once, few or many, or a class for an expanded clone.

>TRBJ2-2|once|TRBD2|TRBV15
TGTGCCACCAGCACCGAAGCGGGGAGACTCGGGGCCGGGGAGCTGTTTTTT
CATSTEAGRLGAGELFF
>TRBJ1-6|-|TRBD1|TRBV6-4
TGTGCCAGCAGTCCGACAGGGATGGAATCACCCCTCCACTTT
CASSPTGMESPLHF
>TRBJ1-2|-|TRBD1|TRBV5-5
TGTGCCAGCAGCTCCGGGACAGCTAACTATGGCTACACCTTC
CASSSGTANYGYTF
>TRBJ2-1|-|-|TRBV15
TGTGCCACCAGCAGAGGCGGCTCCTACAATGAGCAGTTCTTC
CATSRGGSYNEQFF
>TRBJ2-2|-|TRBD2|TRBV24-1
TGTGCCACCAGTGACGCTAGCGGGAGGAACACCGGGGAGCTGTTTTTT
CATSDASGRNTGELFF
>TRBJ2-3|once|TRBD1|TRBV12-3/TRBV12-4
TGTGCCAGCAGCCGGGACAGGGGAGATACGCAGTATTTT
CASSRDRGDTQYF
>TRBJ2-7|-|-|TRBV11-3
TGTGCCAGCAGCCACGGTAGCGGACCCTACGAGCAGTACTTC
CASSHGSGPYEQYF
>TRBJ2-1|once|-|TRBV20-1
TGCAGTGCTAGTGGGCCTTCCTACAATGAGCAGTTCTTC
CSASGPSYNEQFF
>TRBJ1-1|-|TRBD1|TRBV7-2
TGTGCCAGCAGCTTAGTTCCAGGGGGCACTGAAGCTTTCTTT
CASSLVPGGTEAFF
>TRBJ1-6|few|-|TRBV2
TGTGCCAGCAGTGATGGCGGCAGCCCATATAATTCACCCCTCCACTTT
CASSDGGSPYNSPLHF
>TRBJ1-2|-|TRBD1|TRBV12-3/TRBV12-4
TGTGCCAGCAGTTCTACAGGGGCAGGTGGCTACACCTTC
CASSSTGAGGYTF
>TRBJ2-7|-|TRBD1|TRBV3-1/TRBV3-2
TGTGCCAGCAGCCTTCGGACAGGGGGCGCAGACGAGCAGTACTTC
CASSLRTGGADEQYF
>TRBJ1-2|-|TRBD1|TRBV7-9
TGTGCCAGCAGCTTGACAGGGTCGTCTGGGGGCTACACCTTC
CASSLTGSSGGYTF
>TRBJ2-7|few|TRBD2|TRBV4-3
TGCGCCACCTCGATCGGGACTAGCGGGGGCTACGAGCAGTACTTC
CATSIGTSGGYEQYF
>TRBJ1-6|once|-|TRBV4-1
TGCGCCAGCAGCCAAGATGGGAGGGGCCCCGGAATTTCACCCCTCCACTTT
CASSQDGRGPGISPLHF
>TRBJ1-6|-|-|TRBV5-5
TGTGCCAGCAGCTTGCGGGGGGCCCACAATTCACCCCTCCACTTT
CASSLRGAHNSPLHF
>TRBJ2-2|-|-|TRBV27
TGTGCCAGCAGTGCCTGGAGGGAGAACACCGGGGAGCTGTTTTTT
CASSAWRENTGELFF
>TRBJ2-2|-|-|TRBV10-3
TGTGCCATCAGTGAGCGGGGTGGCACCGGGGAGCTGTTTTTT
CAISERGGTGELFF
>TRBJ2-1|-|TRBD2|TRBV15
TGTGCCACCAGCAGACCGGGACTAGATATTAATGAGCAGTTCTTC
CATSRPGLDINEQFF
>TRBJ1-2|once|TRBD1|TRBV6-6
TGTGCCAGCAGTTTACAGGGGTCCATCTATGGCTACACCTTC
CASSLQGSIYGYTF
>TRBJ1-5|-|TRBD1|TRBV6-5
TGTGCCAGCAGCCCCGGGACAGGGGTACAGCTCCAGCATTTT
CASSPGTGVQLQHF
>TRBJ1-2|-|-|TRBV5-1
TGCGCCAGCAGCGAACCGGGAGCTGGGGGTCAGGGCTACACCTTC
CASSEPGAGGQGYTF
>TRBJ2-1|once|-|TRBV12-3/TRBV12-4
TGTGCCAGCAGTTTAGGGCTAGCAGATGAGCAGTTCTTC
CASSLGLADEQFF
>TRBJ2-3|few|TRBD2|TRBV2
TGTGCCAGCCATCTAGCGGTCTTCACAGATACGCAGTATTTT
CASHLAVFTDTQYF
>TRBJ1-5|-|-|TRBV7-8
TGTGCCAGCAGCCCCGGAAGCCGCGGTAATCAGCCCCAGCATTTT
CASSPGSRGNQPQHF
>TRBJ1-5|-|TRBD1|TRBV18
TGTGCCAGCTCACCAGGACAGGATCAGCCCCAGCATTTT
CASSPGQDQPQHF
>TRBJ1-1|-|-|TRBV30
TGTGCCTGGAACGGGTTTGGAAGCTCCTTCTTT
CAWNGFGSSFF
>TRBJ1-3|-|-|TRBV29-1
TGCAGCGTGGGTACCGGGTTAAACACCATATATTTT
CSVGTGLNTIYF
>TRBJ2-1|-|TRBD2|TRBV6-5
TGTGCCAGCAGTTGGCGGGGGGGGCAAGACAATGAGCAGTTCTTC
CASSWRGGQDNEQFF
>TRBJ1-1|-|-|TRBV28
TGTGCCAGCCATGATATTAACAAGTTGAACACTGAAGCTTTCTTT
CASHDINKLNTEAFF